This T cell receptor (beta chain) was observed in a study of cytotoxic CD8 clonotypes in ibrutinib-treated CLL. This CDR3 region has 15 residues. Germline V lookup: CDR1 SGHDT, CDR2 YYEEEE. Using immunoSEQ multiplex PCR, the repertoire was profiled, and TCRdb retains in-frame clones only, with some absent. The sample carries under 300,000 clones, roughly 76% recorded once. Remarks on this clone: Sequence at one end of the junction differs from germline and may be a read error.

The sequences come from PBMCs, collected at disease progression, from a patient treated with ibrutinib. V and J are TRBV5-6 and TRBJ1-2, with 10 bases identical to TRBD1. The sequence was collected from a human donor with chronic lymphocytic leukemia. In DNA, the CDR3 is TGTGCCAGCAGGTCTCCGGGACAGGGGAACTGTGGCTACACCTTC. Its translation is CASRSPGQGNCGYTF.